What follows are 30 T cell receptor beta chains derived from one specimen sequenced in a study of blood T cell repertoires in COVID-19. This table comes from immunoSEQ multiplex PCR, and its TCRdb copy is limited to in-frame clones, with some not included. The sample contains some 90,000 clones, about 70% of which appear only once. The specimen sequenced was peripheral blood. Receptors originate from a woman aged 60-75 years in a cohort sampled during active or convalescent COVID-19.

The CDR3 DNA is TGTGCCAGCAGTCCTAGCCTTTTCGCTGAAGCTTTCTTT. Translation: CASSPSLFAEAFF. The chain recombines TRBV28 with TRBJ1-1; no clear D gene. The CDR3 runs 13 residues. V was pared by 5 bases and J by 6 bases, with 13 bases between. The germline V gene has CDR1 MDHEN and CDR2 SYDVKM.

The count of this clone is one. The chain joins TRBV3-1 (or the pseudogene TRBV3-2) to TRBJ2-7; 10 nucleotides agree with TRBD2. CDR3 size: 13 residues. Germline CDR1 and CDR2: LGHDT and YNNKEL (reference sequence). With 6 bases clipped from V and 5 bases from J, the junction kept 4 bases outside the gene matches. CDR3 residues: CASRDSGGNEQYF. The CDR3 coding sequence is TGTGCCAGCAGGGATAGCGGGGGGAACGAGCAGTACTTC.

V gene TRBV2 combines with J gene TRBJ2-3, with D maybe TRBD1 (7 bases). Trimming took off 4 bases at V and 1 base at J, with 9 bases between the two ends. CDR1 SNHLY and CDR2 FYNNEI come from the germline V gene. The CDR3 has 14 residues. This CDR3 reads CASSGRGGTDTQYF. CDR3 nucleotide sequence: TGTGCCAGCAGTGGCAGGGGGGGCACAGATACGCAGTATTTT.

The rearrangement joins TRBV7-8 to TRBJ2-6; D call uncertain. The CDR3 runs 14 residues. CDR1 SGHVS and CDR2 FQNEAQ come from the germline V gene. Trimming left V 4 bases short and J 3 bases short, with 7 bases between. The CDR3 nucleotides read TGTGCCAGCAGCTCGAGGTATGGGGCCAACGTCCTGACTTTC. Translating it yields CASSSRYGANVLTF.

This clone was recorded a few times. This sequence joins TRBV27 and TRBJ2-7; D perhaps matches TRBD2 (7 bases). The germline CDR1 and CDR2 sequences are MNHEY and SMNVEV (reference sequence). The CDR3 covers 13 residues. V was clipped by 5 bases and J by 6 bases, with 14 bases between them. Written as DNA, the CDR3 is TGTGCCAGCAGTCCGCAGGGGAGGGGCGAGCAGTACTTC. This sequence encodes CASSPQGRGEQYF.

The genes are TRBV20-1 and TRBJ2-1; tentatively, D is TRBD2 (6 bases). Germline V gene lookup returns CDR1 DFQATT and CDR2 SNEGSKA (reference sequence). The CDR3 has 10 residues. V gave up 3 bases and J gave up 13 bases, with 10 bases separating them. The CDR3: CSASWGEQFF. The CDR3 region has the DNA TGCAGTGCTAGTTGGGGGGAACAGTTCTTC.

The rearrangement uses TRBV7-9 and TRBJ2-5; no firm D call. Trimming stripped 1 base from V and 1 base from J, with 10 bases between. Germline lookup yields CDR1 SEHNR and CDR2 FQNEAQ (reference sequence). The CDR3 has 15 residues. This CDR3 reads CASSLGASSQETQYF. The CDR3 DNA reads TGTGCCAGCAGCTTAGGGGCAAGTTCCCAAGAGACCCAGTACTTC.

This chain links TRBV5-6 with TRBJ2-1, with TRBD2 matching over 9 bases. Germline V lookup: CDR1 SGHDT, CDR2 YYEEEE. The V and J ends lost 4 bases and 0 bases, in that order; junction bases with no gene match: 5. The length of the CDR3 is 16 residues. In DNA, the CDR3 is TGTGCCAGCAGCCCGCGGGGGGGTAGCTCCTACAATGAGCAGTTCTTC. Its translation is CASSPRGGSSYNEQFF. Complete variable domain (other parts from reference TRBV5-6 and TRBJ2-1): DAGVTQSPTHLIKTRGQQVTLRCSPKSGHDTVSWYQQALGQGPQFIFQYYEEEERQRGNFPDRFSGHQFPNYSSELNVNALLLGDSALYLCASSPRGGSSYNEQFFGPGTRLTVL.

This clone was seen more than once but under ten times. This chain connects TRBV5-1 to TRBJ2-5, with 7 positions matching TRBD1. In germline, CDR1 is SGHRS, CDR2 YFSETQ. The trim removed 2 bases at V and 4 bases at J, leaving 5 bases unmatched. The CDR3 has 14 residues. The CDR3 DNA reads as TGCGCCAGCAGCTTCAGGGGGAATCGAGAGACCCAGTACTTC. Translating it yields CASSFRGNRETQYF. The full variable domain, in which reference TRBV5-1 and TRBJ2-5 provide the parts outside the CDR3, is KAGVTQTPRYLIKTRGQQVTLSCSPISGHRSVSWYQQTPGQGLQFLFEYFSETQRNKGNFPGRFSGRQFSNSRSEMNVSTLELGDSALYLCASSFRGNRETQYFGPGTRLLVL.

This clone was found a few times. The CDR3 loop is CASSLNPLVEQYF. The CDR3 DNA follows: TGTGCCAGCAGCTTAAACCCCTTAGTGGAGCAGTACTTC. The V call is TRBV11-2, the J call TRBJ2-7; no reliable D call. Germline CDR1 SGHAT, CDR2 FQNNGV. The length of the CDR3 is 13 residues. V was clipped by 2 bases and J by 7 bases, with 12 bases between them.

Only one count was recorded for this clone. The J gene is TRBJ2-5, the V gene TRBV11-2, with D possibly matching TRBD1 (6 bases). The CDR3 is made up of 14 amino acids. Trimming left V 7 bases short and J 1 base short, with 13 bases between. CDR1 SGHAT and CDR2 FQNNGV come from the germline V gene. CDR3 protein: CASNLGHLQETQYF. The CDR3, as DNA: TGTGCCAGCAACTTGGGACACCTCCAAGAGACCCAGTACTTC.

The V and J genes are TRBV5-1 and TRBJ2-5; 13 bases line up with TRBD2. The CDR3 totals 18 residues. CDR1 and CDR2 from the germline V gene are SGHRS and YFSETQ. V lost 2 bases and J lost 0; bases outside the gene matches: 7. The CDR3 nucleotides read TGCGCCAGCAGCTTCGGCGGAACTAGCGGGGGGGACCAAGAGACCCAGTACTTC. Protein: CASSFGGTSGGDQETQYF.

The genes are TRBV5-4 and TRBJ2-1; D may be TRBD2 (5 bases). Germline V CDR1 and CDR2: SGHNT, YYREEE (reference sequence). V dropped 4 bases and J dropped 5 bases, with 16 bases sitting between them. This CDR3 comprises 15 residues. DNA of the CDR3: TGTGCCAGCAGCGGAAGGACTCAAACCCACAATGAGCAGTTCTTC. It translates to CASSGRTQTHNEQFF.

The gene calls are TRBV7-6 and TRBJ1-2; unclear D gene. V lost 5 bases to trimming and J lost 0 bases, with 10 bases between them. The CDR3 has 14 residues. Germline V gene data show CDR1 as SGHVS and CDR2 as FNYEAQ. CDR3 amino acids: CASSPPPPNYGYTF. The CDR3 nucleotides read TGTGCCAGCAGCCCCCCTCCCCCTAACTATGGCTACACCTTC.

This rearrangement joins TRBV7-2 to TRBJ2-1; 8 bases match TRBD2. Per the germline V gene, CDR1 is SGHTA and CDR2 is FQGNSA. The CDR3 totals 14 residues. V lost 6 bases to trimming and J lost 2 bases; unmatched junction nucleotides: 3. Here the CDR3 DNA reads TGTGCCAGCAGTGCGGGACTAGCCTACAATGAGCAGTTCTTC. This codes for CASSAGLAYNEQFF.

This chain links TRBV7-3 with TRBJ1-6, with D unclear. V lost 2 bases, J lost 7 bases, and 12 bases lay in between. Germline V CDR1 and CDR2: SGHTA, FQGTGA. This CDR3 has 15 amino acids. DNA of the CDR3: TGTGCCAGCAGCTTATTTGGTGCGGGGAATTCACCCCTCCACTTT. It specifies CASSLFGAGNSPLHF.

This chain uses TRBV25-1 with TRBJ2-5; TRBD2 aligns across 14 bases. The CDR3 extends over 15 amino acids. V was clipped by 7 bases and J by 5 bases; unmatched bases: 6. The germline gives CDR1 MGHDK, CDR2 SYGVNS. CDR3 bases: TGTGCCAGCACCAGGACTAGCGGGGGGTGGGAGACCCAGTACTTC. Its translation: CASTRTSGGWETQYF.

CDR3 DNA sequence: TGTGCCAGCACGACTCTACGGTCCTCGAACAAGCAGTTCTTC. Protein sequence: CASTTLRSSNKQFF. The rearrangement links TRBV11-2 to TRBJ2-1; D is ambiguous. Trimming cost V 7 bases and J 11 bases, with 21 bases left between them. The CDR3 is 14 amino acids. Germline loops: CDR1 SGHAT, CDR2 FQNNGV.

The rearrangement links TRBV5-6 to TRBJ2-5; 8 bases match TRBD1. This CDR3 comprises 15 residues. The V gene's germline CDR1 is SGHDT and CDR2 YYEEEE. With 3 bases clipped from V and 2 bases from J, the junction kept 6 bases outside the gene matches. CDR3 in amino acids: CASSSGQEGQETQYF. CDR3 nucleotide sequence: TGTGCCAGCAGCTCGGGACAGGAAGGTCAAGAGACCCAGTACTTC.

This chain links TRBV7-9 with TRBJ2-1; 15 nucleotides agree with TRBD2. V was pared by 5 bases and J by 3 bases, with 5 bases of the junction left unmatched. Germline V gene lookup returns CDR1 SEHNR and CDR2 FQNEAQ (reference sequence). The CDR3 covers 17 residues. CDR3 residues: CASSKGLAGGIYNEQFF. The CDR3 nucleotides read TGTGCCAGCAGCAAGGGACTAGCGGGGGGAATCTACAATGAGCAGTTCTTC.

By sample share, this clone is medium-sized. CDR3 sequence (DNA): TGTGCCAGCAGTTTCTTCGGGGGTGACGAGCAGTACTTC. It codes for CASSFFGGDEQYF. The V call is TRBV2, the J call TRBJ2-7; a weak D match, TRBD2 (6 bases). Deletions cut 5 bases from V and 5 bases from J, with 13 bases between. The germline V gene has CDR1 SNHLY and CDR2 FYNNEI. This CDR3 has 13 amino acids.

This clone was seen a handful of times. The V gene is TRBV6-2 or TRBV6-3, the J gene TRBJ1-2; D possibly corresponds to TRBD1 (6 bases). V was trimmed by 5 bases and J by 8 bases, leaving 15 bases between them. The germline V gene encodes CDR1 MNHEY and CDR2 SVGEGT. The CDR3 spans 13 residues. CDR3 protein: CASSKTGLGGYTF. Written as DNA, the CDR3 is TGTGCCAGCAGTAAAACAGGGTTGGGCGGCTACACCTTC.

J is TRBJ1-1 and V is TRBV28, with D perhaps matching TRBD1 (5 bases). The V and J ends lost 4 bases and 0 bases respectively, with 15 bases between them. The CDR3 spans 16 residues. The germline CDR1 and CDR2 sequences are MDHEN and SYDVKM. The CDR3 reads CASSSISLTVNTEAFF. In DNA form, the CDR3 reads TGTGCCAGCAGTTCCATCTCCCTGACAGTGAACACTGAAGCTTTCTTT.

CDR3 bases: TGTGCCAGCAGTACCACCCTACAGGGCAATACGCAGTATTTT. Protein sequence: CASSTTLQGNTQYF. This chain links TRBV28 with TRBJ2-3; D possibly corresponds to TRBD1 (6 bases). This CDR3 has 14 amino acids. Germline CDR1 MDHEN, CDR2 SYDVKM. The V end lost 5 bases, the J end lost 7 bases, and 16 bases lay between the germline ends.

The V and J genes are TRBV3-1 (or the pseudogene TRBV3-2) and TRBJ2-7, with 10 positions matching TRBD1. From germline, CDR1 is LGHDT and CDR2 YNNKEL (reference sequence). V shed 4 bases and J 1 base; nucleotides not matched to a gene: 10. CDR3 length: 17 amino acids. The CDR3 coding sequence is TGTGCCAGCAGCCTCCTATTTGGGACAGGGGAATCCTACGAGCAGTACTTC. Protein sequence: CASSLLFGTGESYEQYF.

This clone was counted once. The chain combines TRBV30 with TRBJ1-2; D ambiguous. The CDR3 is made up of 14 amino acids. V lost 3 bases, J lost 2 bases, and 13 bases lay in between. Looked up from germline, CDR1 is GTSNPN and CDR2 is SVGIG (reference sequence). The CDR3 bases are TGTGCCTGGAGGGAGGGCGGTCCCAACTATGGCTACACCTTC. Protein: CAWREGGPNYGYTF.

This CDR3 reads CASSSYQETQYF. CDR3 DNA sequence: TGTGCCAGTAGTTCGTACCAAGAGACCCAGTACTTC. The chain recombines TRBV19 with TRBJ2-5; no reliable D call. The CDR3 spans 12 residues. V was clipped by 5 bases and J by 0 bases, with 4 bases between them. Germline V gene data show CDR1 as LNHDA and CDR2 as SQIVND (reference sequence).

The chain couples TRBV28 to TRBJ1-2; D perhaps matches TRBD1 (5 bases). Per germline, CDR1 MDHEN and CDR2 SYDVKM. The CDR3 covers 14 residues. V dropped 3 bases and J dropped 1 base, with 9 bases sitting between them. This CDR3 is CASSLQDNNYGYTF. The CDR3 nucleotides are TGTGCCAGCAGTTTGCAGGACAATAACTATGGCTACACCTTC.

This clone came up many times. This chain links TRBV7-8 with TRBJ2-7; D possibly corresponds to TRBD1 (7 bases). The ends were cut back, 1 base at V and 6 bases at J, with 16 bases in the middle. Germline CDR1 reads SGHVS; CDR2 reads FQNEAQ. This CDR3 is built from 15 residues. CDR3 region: CASSLVPAGGGEQYF. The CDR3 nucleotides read TGTGCCAGCAGCTTAGTCCCGGCAGGGGGAGGCGAGCAGTACTTC.

The CDR3 region is CASSLPNQENTIYF. Written as DNA, the CDR3 is TGTGCCAGCAGCCTCCCAAACCAGGAAAACACCATATATTTT. This chain uses TRBV28 with TRBJ1-3; D gene uncertain. The germline V and J ends were trimmed by 6 bases and 6 bases, with 15 bases remaining between them. CDR1 and CDR2 (germline): MDHEN, SYDVKM. This CDR3 spans 14 amino acids. The full variable domain, with the rest looked up from reference TRBV28 and TRBJ1-3, is DVKVTQSSRYLVKRTGEKVFLECVQDMDHENMFWYRQDPGLGLRLIYFSYDVKMKEKGDIPEGYSVSREKKERFSLILESASTNQTSMYLCASSLPNQENTIYFGEGSWLTVV.